The rows below give T cell receptor beta chains drawn from one sample of a study of blood T cells in healthy people across ages. Each CDR3 protein gets one entry after TCRdb re-called the 5' RACE reads with MiXCR. The table lists 790,000 or so distinct CDR3 sequences, more than 35% of them singletons. The sequenced sample was blood. These receptors were collected from a man older than 75 in good health. CDR3s include the opening cysteine and the closing phenylalanine or tryptophan. A D gene is named only where the DNA matches it firmly. Expanded clones are given a class, and other clones once, few, many or no size at all.

D: TRBD2; V: TRBV18; J: TRBJ2-5; size: few; CDR3: CASSPREGRETQYF; DNA: TGTGCCAGCTCACCGCGGGAGGGCAGAGAGACCCAGTACTTC
D: -; V: TRBV7-2; J: TRBJ2-3; size: -; CDR3: CASRKGDMQYF; DNA: TGTGCCAGCAGGAAAGGAGATATGCAGTATTTT
D: TRBD2; V: TRBV4-3; J: TRBJ2-3; size: -; CDR3: CASSLGGIRGSGNTDTQYF; DNA: TGCGCCAGCAGCCTAGGGGGAATCAGGGGTAGCGGGAACACAGATACGCAGTATTTT
D: -; V: TRBV30; J: TRBJ2-3; size: -; CDR3: CAFGGRMGADTQYF; DNA: TGTGCCTTCGGTGGGCGGATGGGGGCAGATACGCAGTATTTT
D: TRBD2; V: TRBV5-1; J: TRBJ2-1; size: -; CDR3: CASSLELAGGFEQFF; DNA: TGCGCCAGCAGCTTGGAACTAGCGGGAGGATTTGAGCAGTTCTTC
D: -; V: TRBV2; J: TRBJ2-7; size: -; CDR3: CASSNESGPYEQYF; DNA: TGTGCCAGCTCCAATGAATCAGGGCCCTACGAGCAGTACTTC
D: TRBD2; V: TRBV5-1; J: TRBJ2-7; size: -; CDR3: CAGSLGFSSGIGNEQYF; DNA: TGCGCCGGCAGCTTGGGGTTCAGTAGCGGGATAGGAAACGAGCAGTACTTC
D: TRBD2; V: TRBV5-1; J: TRBJ2-3; size: few; CDR3: CASSLTGTSGRALDTQYF; DNA: TGCGCCAGCAGCTTAACCGGGACTAGCGGGAGGGCCTTGGATACGCAGTATTTT
D: -; V: TRBV7-9; J: TRBJ2-4; size: few; CDR3: CASSSFLEQYF; DNA: TGTGCCAGCAGCTCTTTTTTAGAGCAGTACTTC
D: TRBD2; V: TRBV12-3/TRBV12-4; J: TRBJ2-1; size: few; CDR3: CASSLLAGLGYEQFF; DNA: TGTGCCAGCAGTCTTCTAGCGGGCCTGGGTTATGAGCAGTTCTTC
D: TRBD2; V: TRBV11-3; J: TRBJ2-1; size: few; CDR3: CASKIVTSGNNEQFF; DNA: TGTGCCAGCAAAATTGTTACTAGCGGGAACAATGAGCAGTTCTTC
D: -; V: TRBV6-2/TRBV6-3; J: TRBJ1-1; size: -; CDR3: CASSYSKAGMNTEAFF; DNA: TGTGCCAGCAGTTACTCGAAGGCAGGCATGAACACTGAAGCTTTCTTT
D: -; V: TRBV5-1; J: TRBJ1-4; size: few; CDR3: CASSLDTDSSNEKLFF; DNA: TGCGCCAGCAGCTTGGATACTGACAGCTCTAATGAAAAACTGTTTTTT
D: TRBD2; V: TRBV29-1; J: TRBJ2-2; size: -; CDR3: CSALGTSGTVRELFF; DNA: TGCAGCGCCCTCGGGACTAGCGGGACCGTCCGGGAGCTGTTTTTT
D: TRBD1; V: TRBV12-3/TRBV12-4; J: TRBJ2-2; size: -; CDR3: CASSFGTGALGELFF; DNA: TGTGCCAGCAGTTTTGGGACAGGGGCTCTCGGGGAGCTGTTTTTT
D: TRBD1; V: TRBV29-1; J: TRBJ2-7; size: many; CDR3: CSVATGTAYEQYF; DNA: TGCAGCGTCGCTACCGGGACAGCCTACGAGCAGTACTTC
D: -; V: TRBV10-1; J: TRBJ2-1; size: few; CDR3: CASSMERTPPGDEQFF; DNA: TGCGCCAGCAGCATGGAAAGAACCCCACCTGGGGATGAGCAGTTCTTC
D: TRBD2; V: TRBV7-2; J: TRBJ2-7; size: many; CDR3: CASSSHSGLGEQYF; DNA: TGTGCCAGCAGTTCCCATAGCGGACTAGGAGAGCAGTACTTC
D: TRBD1; V: TRBV10-3; J: TRBJ2-1; size: once; CDR3: CAISEDRGVYNEQFF; DNA: TGTGCCATCAGTGAAGACAGGGGCGTATACAATGAGCAGTTCTTC
D: TRBD2; V: TRBV7-2; J: TRBJ2-7; size: -; CDR3: CASSLGTSGLAEQYF; DNA: TGTGCCAGCAGCTTAGGGACTAGCGGCCTCGCCGAGCAGTACTTC
D: -; V: TRBV3-1; J: TRBJ1-2; size: -; CDR3: CASSQELSGYGYTF; DNA: TGTGCCAGCAGCCAAGAATTGTCAGGATATGGCTACACCTTC
D: -; V: TRBV29-1; J: TRBJ2-7; size: once; CDR3: CSVVWGRGEQYF; DNA: TGCAGCGTTGTGTGGGGGAGAGGGGAGCAGTACTTC
D: -; V: TRBV29-1; J: TRBJ1-1; size: -; CDR3: CSVEGRGNTEAFF; DNA: TGCAGCGTTGAAGGTCGGGGGAACACTGAAGCTTTCTTT
D: TRBD2; V: TRBV14; J: TRBJ2-1; size: -; CDR3: CASSRRLAGASEQFF; DNA: TGTGCCAGCAGCCGACGACTAGCGGGAGCCAGTGAGCAGTTCTTC
D: -; V: TRBV5-5; J: TRBJ2-5; size: -; CDR3: CASSFLAEGETQYF; DNA: TGTGCCAGCAGCTTTTTGGCAGAAGGGGAGACCCAGTACTTC
D: TRBD1; V: TRBV20-1; J: TRBJ2-7; size: -; CDR3: CSAGADPGQGHYEQYF; DNA: TGCAGTGCTGGGGCAGATCCGGGACAGGGCCACTACGAGCAGTACTTC
D: TRBD1; V: TRBV19; J: TRBJ2-7; size: -; CDR3: CASKGRGTYEQYF; DNA: TGTGCCAGTAAGGGCAGGGGGACCTACGAACAGTACTTC
D: -; V: TRBV7-8; J: TRBJ2-5; size: -; CDR3: CASSPREGEETQYF; DNA: TGTGCCAGCAGCCCTCGCGAGGGCGAAGAGACCCAGTACTTC
D: -; V: TRBV6-1; J: TRBJ1-5; size: -; CDR3: CASSLSLTKASSNQPQHF; DNA: TGTGCCAGCTCGTTATCCCTAACGAAGGCTAGTAGCAATCAGCCCCAGCATTTT
D: TRBD2; V: TRBV7-9; J: TRBJ2-1; size: many; CDR3: CASSFASGRDEQFF; DNA: TGTGCCAGCAGCTTTGCTAGCGGGAGGGATGAGCAGTTCTTC
D: TRBD1; V: TRBV10-3; J: TRBJ2-1; size: -; CDR3: CAISELGRTGGAVNERFF; DNA: TGTGCCATCAGTGAGCTGGGACGGACAGGGGGCGCGGTCAATGAGCGGTTCTTC
D: -; V: TRBV13; J: TRBJ2-7; size: -; CDR3: CASSSDSLSGEQYF; DNA: TGTGCCAGCAGCTCGGACTCCCTGTCTGGCGAGCAGTACTTC
D: -; V: TRBV6-6; J: TRBJ2-3; size: many; CDR3: CASSYLGSSSTDTQYF; DNA: TGTGCCAGCAGTTACTTAGGTTCTTCTAGCACAGATACGCAGTATTTT